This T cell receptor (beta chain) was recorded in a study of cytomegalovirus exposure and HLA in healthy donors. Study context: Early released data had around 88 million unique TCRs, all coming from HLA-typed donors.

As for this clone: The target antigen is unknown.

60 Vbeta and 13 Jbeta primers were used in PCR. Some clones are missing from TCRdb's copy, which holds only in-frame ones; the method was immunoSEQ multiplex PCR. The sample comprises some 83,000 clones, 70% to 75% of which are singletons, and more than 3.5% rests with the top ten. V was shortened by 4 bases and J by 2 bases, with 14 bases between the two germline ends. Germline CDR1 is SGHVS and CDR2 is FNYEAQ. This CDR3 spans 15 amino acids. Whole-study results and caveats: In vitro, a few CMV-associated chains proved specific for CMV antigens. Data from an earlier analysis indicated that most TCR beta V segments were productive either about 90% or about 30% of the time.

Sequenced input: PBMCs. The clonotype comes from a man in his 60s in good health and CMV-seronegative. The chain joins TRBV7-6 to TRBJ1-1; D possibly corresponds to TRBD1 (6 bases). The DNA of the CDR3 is TGTGCCAGCAGCTCAGGGGTGAGGTCAAACACTGAAGCTTTCTTT. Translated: CASSSGVRSNTEAFF.